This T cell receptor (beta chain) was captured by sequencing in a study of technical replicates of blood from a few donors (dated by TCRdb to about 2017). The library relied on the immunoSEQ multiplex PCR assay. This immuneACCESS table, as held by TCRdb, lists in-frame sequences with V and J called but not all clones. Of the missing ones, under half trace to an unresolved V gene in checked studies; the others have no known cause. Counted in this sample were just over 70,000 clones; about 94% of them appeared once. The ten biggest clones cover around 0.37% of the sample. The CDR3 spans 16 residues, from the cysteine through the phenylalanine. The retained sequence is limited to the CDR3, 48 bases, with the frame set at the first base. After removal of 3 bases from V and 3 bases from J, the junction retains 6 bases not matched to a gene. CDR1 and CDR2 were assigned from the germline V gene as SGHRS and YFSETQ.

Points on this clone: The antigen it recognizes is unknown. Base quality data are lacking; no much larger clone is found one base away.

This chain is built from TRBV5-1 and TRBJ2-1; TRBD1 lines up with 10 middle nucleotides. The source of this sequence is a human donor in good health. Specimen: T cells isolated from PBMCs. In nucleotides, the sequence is TGCGCCAGCAGCTCCTTCAGGACAGGGGGCTACAATGAGCAGTTCTTC. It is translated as CASSSFRTGGYNEQFF.